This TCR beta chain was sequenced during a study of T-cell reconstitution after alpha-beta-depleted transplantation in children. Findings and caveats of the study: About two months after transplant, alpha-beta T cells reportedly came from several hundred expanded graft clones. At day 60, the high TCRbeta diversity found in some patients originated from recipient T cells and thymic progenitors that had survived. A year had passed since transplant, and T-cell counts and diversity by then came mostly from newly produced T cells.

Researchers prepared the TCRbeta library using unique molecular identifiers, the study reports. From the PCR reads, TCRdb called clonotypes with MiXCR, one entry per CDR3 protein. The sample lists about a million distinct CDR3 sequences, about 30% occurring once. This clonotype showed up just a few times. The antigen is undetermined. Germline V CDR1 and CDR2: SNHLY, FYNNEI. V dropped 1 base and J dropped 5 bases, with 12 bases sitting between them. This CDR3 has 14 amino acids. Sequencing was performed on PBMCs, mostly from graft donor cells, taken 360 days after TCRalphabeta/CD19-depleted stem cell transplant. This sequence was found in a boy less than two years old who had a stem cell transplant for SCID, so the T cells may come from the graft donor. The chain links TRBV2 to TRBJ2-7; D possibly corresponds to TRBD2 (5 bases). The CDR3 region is CASSEVTMSDEQYF. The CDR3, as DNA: TGTGCCAGCAGTGAAGTGACTATGTCTGACGAGCAGTACTTC.